This entry lists 14 T cell receptor beta chains sequenced from one sample in a study of regulatory T cells in long-lasting Graves disease. CDR3-region Arm-PCR and iRepertoire HTBI primers produced the TCR beta libraries. Each CDR3 protein gets one entry after TCRdb re-called the multiplex PCR reads with MiXCR. Of a few hundred thousand distinct CDR3 sequences listed, 16% are singletons. The time point: newly diagnosed GD, antithyroid drugs for less than 3 months. The TCR library was made from RNA that had been extracted from PBMCs in TRIzol. In addition, the sample was reused for a study of T cells in Graves' hyperthyroidism and ophthalmopathy.

The specimen comprised peripheral blood mononuclear cells (PBMCs), sampled at new diagnosis, from a patient treated with antithyroid drugs. The receptor source for this set is a middle-aged man with Graves disease.

This clonotype showed up just once. This chain uses TRBV27 with TRBJ2-1; 12 bases map to TRBD2. The CDR3 sequence is 16 residues long. Trimming removed 5 bases from V and 5 bases from J; junction bases left unmatched: 7. CDR1 and CDR2 (germline): MNHEY, SMNVEV (reference sequence). CDR3 residues: CASSTRLAGANNEQFF. CDR3 DNA sequence: TGTGCCAGCAGTACTAGACTAGCGGGGGCCAACAATGAGCAGTTCTTC.

This clonotype was observed many times. This chain links TRBV20-1 with TRBJ1-5, with D unclear. Germline lookup yields CDR1 DFQATT and CDR2 SNEGSKA (reference sequence). This CDR3 contains 14 residues. With 6 bases removed from V and 2 bases from J, the gap between germline ends came to 14 bases. The CDR3 loop is CSAAPQLGNQPQHF. Here the CDR3 DNA reads TGCAGTGCCGCACCACAGCTGGGCAATCAGCCCCAGCATTTT.

This clonotype was recorded many times. This chain links TRBV7-3 with TRBJ2-7, with 7 bases lining up with TRBD1. CDR1 and CDR2 from the germline V gene are SGHTA and FQGTGA. The J segment lost 6 bases and the V segment lost 5 bases, leaving 7 bases of the junction unmatched. CDR3 length equals 13 residues. CDR3 in DNA: TGTGCCAGCAGCACCAGACAGGGCGGCGAGCAGTACTTC. This codes for CASSTRQGGEQYF.

The chain is built from TRBV2 and TRBJ2-1, with 8 nucleotides matching TRBD2. CDR3 length equals 15 residues. Looked up from germline, CDR1 is SNHLY and CDR2 is FYNNEI. The J segment lost 2 bases and the V segment lost 8 bases, leaving 8 bases of the junction unmatched. The DNA of the CDR3 is TGTGCCAGCCACGGTCTAGCGGGTACCTACAATGAGCAGTTCTTC. It encodes CASHGLAGTYNEQFF.

V usage is TRBV11-2 and J usage is TRBJ2-2; maybe TRBD1 (5 bases). Trimming took 8 bases from V and 6 from J, leaving 13 bases between them. This CDR3 contains 13 residues. Germline lookup yields CDR1 SGHAT and CDR2 FQNNGV. The CDR3 bases are TGTGCCAGCGCGAGTGGGGCAGCCGGGGAGCTGTTTTTT. It yields the protein CASASGAAGELFF.

Of note for this clonotype: This may stem from a read error, because a much larger clone lies one nucleotide away. V gene TRBV3-1 combines with J gene TRBJ2-7, with unresolved D. CDR3 length: 15 residues. The V gene's germline CDR1 is LGHDT and CDR2 YNNKEL (reference sequence). The CDR3, as DNA: TGTGCCAACAGCCTAACTTACAAGCCCACCTACGAGCAGTACTTC. It specifies CANSLTYKPTYEQYF.

This clonotype was picked up many times. DNA for the CDR3: TGTGCCAGCAGCTTAATCTCTGGGGCCAACGTCCTGACTTTC. Translated: CASSLISGANVLTF. The chain combines TRBV11-3 with TRBJ2-6; D is ambiguous. Trimming shortened V by 2 bases and J by 0 bases, and 2 bases separated the two germline ends. The CDR3 runs to 14 residues. CDR1 is SGHNT, CDR2 YENEEA, per germline.

J is TRBJ2-4 and V is TRBV9; D is unclear. Per the germline V gene, CDR1 is SGDLS and CDR2 is YYNGEE. The V end lost 0 bases, the J end lost 4 bases, and 8 bases lay between the germline ends. This CDR3 has 14 residues. CDR3 region: CASSVAGDKNIQYF. CDR3 nucleotides: TGTGCCAGCAGCGTAGCAGGAGATAAAAACATTCAGTACTTC.

This clonotype was recorded a few times. The chain uses TRBV18 and TRBJ2-7; D gene ambiguous. The V end lost 0 bases, the J end lost 2 bases, and 5 bases lay between the germline ends. The length of the CDR3 is 13 residues. CDR1 is KGHSH, CDR2 LQKENI, per germline. The CDR3 sequence is CASSPPLTYEQYF. The DNA for the CDR3 is TGTGCCAGCTCACCACCGTTGACCTACGAGCAGTACTTC.

V is TRBV19 and J is TRBJ1-1; D gene ambiguous. Germline V gene sequence: CDR1 LNHDA, CDR2 SQIVND (reference sequence). Trimming removed 3 bases at V and 4 bases at J, with 9 bases between. This CDR3 has 13 amino acids. CDR3 sequence: CASSILIGTEAFF. For the CDR3, the DNA is TGTGCCAGTAGTATCCTGATTGGCACTGAAGCTTTCTTT.

This clonotype has a count of ten or more. The genes are TRBV7-2 and TRBJ2-5; D is unclear. Germline loops: CDR1 SGHTA, CDR2 FQGNSA. The germline V and J ends were trimmed by 5 bases and 4 bases, with 17 bases remaining between them. CDR3 size: 15 residues. This CDR3 reads CASSLGSGSRETQYF. CDR3 sequence (DNA): TGTGCCAGCAGCCTTGGATCAGGTTCCAGAGAGACCCAGTACTTC.

Only one count was recorded for this clonotype. The chain uses TRBV2 and TRBJ2-1, with TRBD2 identical over 11 bases. This CDR3 has 14 residues. CDR1 and CDR2 (germline): SNHLY, FYNNEI. Trimming cost V 5 bases and J 8 bases; bases outside gene matches: 5. CDR3 coding DNA: TGTGCCAGCAGTCTAGCGGGGGGTGCCCATGAGCAGTTCTTC. Its protein product is CASSLAGGAHEQFF. The full variable domain, rest sourced from reference TRBV2 and TRBJ2-1, is EPEVTQTPSHQVTQMGQEVILRCVPISNHLYFYWYRQILGQKVEFLVSFYNNEISEKSEIFDDQFSVERPDGSNFTLKIRSTKLEDSAMYFCASSLAGGAHEQFFGPGTRLTVL.

The chain uses TRBV24-1 and TRBJ1-1, with TRBD1 matching 7 bases. CDR1 KGHDR and CDR2 SFDVKD come from the germline V gene. V trimming: 3 bases; J trimming: 11 bases; junction bases outside the gene matches: 8. The CDR3 spans 13 residues. The CDR3 region has the DNA TGTGCCACCAGTGATCCCCAGGGGGTCGCCGCTTTCTTT. This sequence encodes CATSDPQGVAAFF.

This clonotype has a count of ten or more. The genes are TRBV10-3 and TRBJ2-7; D call uncertain. Germline V gives CDR1 ENHRY, CDR2 SYGVKD. CDR3 length equals 14 residues. V gave up 10 bases and J gave up 2 bases, with 18 bases separating them. The CDR3 region is CATKYDHRTYEQYF. The CDR3 DNA sequence: TGTGCCACCAAGTATGACCACCGAACCTACGAGCAGTACTTC.